Below, one T cell receptor (beta chain) is given with its context. The data derive from a study of graft-versus-host responses after intestinal transplantation. The repertoire was sequenced with immunoSEQ multiplex PCR; TCRdb's copy has only in-frame clones and lacks some. Of 35,000 to 45,000 clones in the sample, just under 90% are singletons; the top ten hold less than 8.5%. Trimming took 4 bases from V and 6 from J, leaving 10 bases between them. This CDR3 contains 12 residues. Germline V gene sequence: CDR1 SQVTM, CDR2 ANQGSEA. This rearrangement joins TRBV29-1 to TRBJ2-1, with D perhaps matching TRBD2 (6 bases). The sequence came from a human patient who received an intestinal transplant, so some T cells may come from the graft donor. The source material was PBMCs, sampled roughly 270 days after transplant. CDR3 nucleotides: TGCAGCGTTGTACTGGGGGGCAATGAGCAGTTCTTC. Its protein product is CSVVLGGNEQFF.